The 15 T cell receptor beta chains presented below share a single source sample, sequenced in a study of cytomegalovirus exposure and HLA in healthy donors. 60 Vbeta and 13 Jbeta primers were used in PCR. The method was immunoSEQ multiplex PCR; TCRdb's version includes in-frame clones alone and lacks a portion of them. The table has 100,000 to 150,000 clones, about three quarters seen once. Material for sequencing was PBMCs. These receptors were obtained from a woman in her forties in good health and CMV-seropositive.

This rearrangement joins TRBV5-1 to TRBJ2-3, with D possibly matching TRBD2 (5 bases). Deletions cut 2 bases from V and 3 bases from J, with 16 bases between. The CDR3 loop spans 16 amino acids. Germline V gene sequence: CDR1 SGHRS, CDR2 YFSETQ. The CDR3 nucleotides read TGCGCCAGCAGCTTCGCCGGGAACCTAAGGACAGATACGCAGTATTTT. This encodes CASSFAGNLRTDTQYF.

The rearrangement links TRBV7-9 to TRBJ1-2, with 7 bases aligning to TRBD1. The ends lost 5 bases at V and 4 bases at J; junction bases unmatched: 7. CDR1 and CDR2 from the germline V gene are SEHNR and FQNEAQ (reference sequence). This CDR3 is 14 amino acids long. The CDR3 DNA reads as TGTGCCAGCAGCAATCAGGGGGTCGTCTATGGCTACACCTTC. Its protein is CASSNQGVVYGYTF.

The genes are TRBV5-4 and TRBJ2-4; 7 nucleotides line up with TRBD1. The CDR3 totals 16 residues. V shed 4 bases, J shed 0 bases, and the junction held 7 bases outside the gene matches. From germline, CDR1 is SGHNT and CDR2 YYREEE (reference sequence). CDR3 in DNA: TGTGCCAGCAGCGGGAAGCAGGGGGTAGCCAAAAACATTCAGTACTTC. This encodes CASSGKQGVAKNIQYF.

This clone has a handful of counts. This chain joins TRBV4-3 and TRBJ2-1; 13 bases line up with TRBD2. This CDR3 region has 15 residues. The V and J ends lost 4 bases and 7 bases, in that order; junction bases with no gene match: 4. Germline CDR1 is LGHNA and CDR2 is YSLEER. CDR3: CASSRGLAGENEQFF. CDR3 sequence (DNA): TGCGCCAGCAGCCGAGGACTAGCGGGGGAGAATGAGCAGTTCTTC.

The V and J genes are TRBV5-6 and TRBJ1-2; TRBD1 agrees at 7 bases. Germline V CDR1 and CDR2: SGHDT, YYEEEE. The J segment lost 1 base and the V segment lost 0 bases, leaving 12 bases of the junction unmatched. CDR3 size: 18 residues. CDR3 bases: TGTGCCAGCAGCTTGGTGTGGCAGGGGGACCCGTTTAACTATGGCTACACCTTC. This sequence encodes CASSLVWQGDPFNYGYTF. Full variable domain (remainder filled in from reference TRBV5-6 and TRBJ1-2): DAGVTQSPTHLIKTRGQQVTLRCSPKSGHDTVSWYQQALGQGPQFIFQYYEEEERQRGNFPDRFSGHQFPNYSSELNVNALLLGDSALYLCASSLVWQGDPFNYGYTFGSGTRLTVV.

The rearrangement links TRBV5-1 to TRBJ2-5; 8 nucleotides match TRBD1. With 3 bases clipped from V and 4 bases from J, the junction kept 11 bases outside the gene matches. Germline loops: CDR1 SGHRS, CDR2 YFSETQ. The CDR3 is made up of 16 amino acids. In nucleotides, the CDR3 is TGCGCCAGCAGCTCCCCGGGGCAGGGGGCTCGAGAGACCCAGTACTTC. Its protein product is CASSSPGQGARETQYF.

V usage is TRBV21-1 and J usage is TRBJ1-5. TRBV21-1 is a pseudogene segment. This CDR3 contains 18 residues. The CDR3 here is CASSKVRVWGELNQPQHF. CDR3 bases: TGTGCCAGCAGCAAGGTACGAGTGTGGGGAGAATTGAATCAGCCCCAGCATTTT.

The V gene is TRBV9, the J gene TRBJ1-3, with 8 bases identical to TRBD1. This CDR3 contains 16 residues. Trimming cost V 0 bases and J 4 bases; bases outside gene matches: 6. The germline V gene encodes CDR1 SGDLS and CDR2 YYNGEE. The CDR3 nucleotides read TGTGCCAGCAGCGTAGGAGGGACAGGATCAGGAAACACCATATATTTT. It translates to CASSVGGTGSGNTIYF.

The chain uses TRBV9 and TRBJ2-5, with 15 bases fitting TRBD2. Germline V gene sequence: CDR1 SGDLS, CDR2 YYNGEE. The CDR3 runs 16 residues. V trimming: 3 bases; J trimming: 5 bases; junction bases outside the gene matches: 5. CDR3 amino acids: CASSGTSGGAFETQYF. The DNA of the CDR3 is TGTGCCAGCAGCGGGACTAGCGGGGGGGCTTTCGAGACCCAGTACTTC.

The V gene is TRBV2, the J gene TRBJ2-3; D possibly corresponds to TRBD1 (5 bases). The germline CDR1 and CDR2 sequences are SNHLY and FYNNEI. The CDR3 consists of 17 residues. V lost 6 bases to trimming and J lost 2 bases, with 21 bases between them. The CDR3 here is CASSRTRVLGFTDTQYF. The CDR3 DNA is TGTGCCAGCAGCCGGACACGCGTATTAGGGTTCACAGATACGCAGTATTTT.

The chain couples TRBV18 to TRBJ1-1; possibly TRBD1 for D (5 bases). V dropped 3 bases and J dropped 5 bases, with 10 bases sitting between them. Germline V gives CDR1 KGHSH, CDR2 LQKENI. This CDR3 contains 13 residues. DNA for the CDR3: TGTGCCAGCTCACCCCAGGGTAAAACTGAAGCTTTCTTT. Translation: CASSPQGKTEAFF.

The chain employs TRBV5-5 and TRBJ1-1; D gene ambiguous. CDR1 is SGHKS, CDR2 YYEKEE, per germline (reference sequence). Trimming took 0 bases from V and 9 from J, leaving 9 bases between them. This CDR3 is built from 12 residues. The CDR3, as DNA: TGTGCCAGCAGCTTGGCTGAGTCCAAAGCTTTCTTT. Translation gives CASSLAESKAFF.

As concerns this clone: One end of the junction fails to match germline, which may point to a read error. J is TRBJ2-5 and V is TRBV7-7, with 9 bases matching TRBD1. CDR3 size: 15 residues. The germline V gene has CDR1 SSHAT and CDR2 FNYEAQ (reference sequence). CDR3 sequence (DNA): TGTGCTAGCAGCCGAGGCGACAGGGGGCAAGAGACCCAGTACTTC. It yields the protein CASSRGDRGQETQYF.

V is TRBV9 and J is TRBJ1-1; TRBD1 might be the D (6 bases). Germline V gene lookup returns CDR1 SGDLS and CDR2 YYNGEE. CDR3 length: 14 residues. V was clipped by 1 base and J by 5 bases, with 12 bases between them. DNA for the CDR3: TGTGCCAGCAGCGTATCTGGCAGGGGAACTGAAGCTTTCTTT. Translating gives CASSVSGRGTEAFF.

The rearrangement uses TRBV5-4 and TRBJ2-7; D might be TRBD2 (7 bases). The V gene lost 4 bases and the J gene lost 3 bases, with 11 bases spanning the gap. The CDR3 runs 13 residues. Germline CDR1 and CDR2: SGHNT and YYREEE (reference sequence). CDR3 sequence reads: CASSREGVYEQYF. The CDR3 nucleotides are TGTGCCAGCAGCAGGGAGGGGGTCTACGAGCAGTACTTC.